This T cell receptor (beta chain) was captured by sequencing in a study of CD8 T cells in ankylosing spondylitis. Study-wide findings and caveats: Significant enrichment of disease-linked clones was reported in matched ankylosing spondylitis synovial fluid. Previously reported in reactive arthritis synovial fluid and blood were some of the motif variants.

This clonotype occurred a few times. Its target is unknown. Trimming pared 4 bases from V and 0 bases from J, leaving 19 bases between. Germline V gives CDR1 MNHEY, CDR2 SVGAGI. CDR3 length: 19 residues. It was by quantitative 5'-RACE with molecular barcodes that TCR beta libraries were made. TCRdb redid the calling of the 5' RACE reads with MiXCR, one entry per CDR3 protein. The sample shows 84,000 or so distinct CDR3 sequences, approximately 30% of them seen only once. This receptor was taken from a male donor with ankylosing spondylitis or in good health (not recorded which). The rearrangement uses TRBV6-5 and TRBJ1-6; perhaps TRBD1 as D (6 bases). Sequencing was carried out using blood, either unsorted or a sorted T cell fraction (not recorded which). The CDR3 DNA is TGTGCCAGCAGTTCCCCGGGATCGGGGGGCGGCTCCTATAATTCACCCCTCCACTTT. Translating gives CASSSPGSGGGSYNSPLHF.